The clone carrying this T cell receptor beta chain was counted once. This specimen comes from a study of blood T cell repertoires in COVID-19. In the study overall: The United States, Italy and Spain provided the acute and convalescent COVID-19 samples. The cDNA or gDNA used as material had been derived from T cells, B-cell-depleted T cells, or PBMCs.

A Seattle source enrolled patients during active infection and followed them longitudinally. Per the study methods: Reference gene primer amplification gave nucleated cell count estimates. The protocol was immunoSEQ multiplex PCR, while the TCRdb copy is restricted to in-frame clones and leaves out a portion. D and trimming were read from the DNA, whereas the V and J calls and clone size are those reported in that table. The profile shows 80,000 to 100,000 clones, 80% to 90% of them singletons. The CDR3 runs 15 residues. V lost 3 bases to trimming and J lost 4 bases, with 12 bases between them. Germline assignment: CDR1 SGHVS and CDR2 FQNEAQ.

This chain joins TRBV7-8 and TRBJ2-2, with a possible D match to TRBD2 (7 bases). This receptor was taken from a man over 45 with COVID-19, enrolled during active disease. The specimen was peripheral blood. The CDR3 DNA reads as TGTGCCAGCAGCTTTGGGGGGGCTAGCACCGGGGAGCTGTTTTTT. This sequence encodes CASSFGGASTGELFF.